This T cell receptor beta chain derives from a study of blood T cell repertoires in COVID-19. Study-wide context: From T cells, B-cell-depleted T cells, or PBMCs came the material, which was cDNA or gDNA.

Germline CDR1 reads KGHSH; CDR2 reads LQKENI. The CDR3 covers 13 residues. The V end lost 6 bases, the J end lost 4 bases, and 12 bases lay between the germline ends. Profiling relied on immunoSEQ multiplex PCR, and the TCRdb table lists in-frame clones only, not all of them. Here the sample spans about 74,000 clones, around 90% being singletons. The sequencing input was peripheral blood. The TCR sequence derives from a woman over 75 with active or convalescent COVID-19. The chain recombines TRBV18 with TRBJ1-1; D is unclear. The CDR3 sequence: CASSPSPGTEAFF. CDR3 bases: TGTGCCAGCTCCCCATCCCCAGGCACTGAAGCTTTCTTT. The full variable domain, its missing parts supplied by reference TRBV18 and TRBJ1-1, is NAGVMQNPRHLVRRRGQEARLRCSPMKGHSHVYWYRQLPEEGLKFMVYLQKENIIDESGMPKERFSAEFPKEGPSILRIQQVVRGDSAAYFCASSPSPGTEAFFGQGTRLTVV.